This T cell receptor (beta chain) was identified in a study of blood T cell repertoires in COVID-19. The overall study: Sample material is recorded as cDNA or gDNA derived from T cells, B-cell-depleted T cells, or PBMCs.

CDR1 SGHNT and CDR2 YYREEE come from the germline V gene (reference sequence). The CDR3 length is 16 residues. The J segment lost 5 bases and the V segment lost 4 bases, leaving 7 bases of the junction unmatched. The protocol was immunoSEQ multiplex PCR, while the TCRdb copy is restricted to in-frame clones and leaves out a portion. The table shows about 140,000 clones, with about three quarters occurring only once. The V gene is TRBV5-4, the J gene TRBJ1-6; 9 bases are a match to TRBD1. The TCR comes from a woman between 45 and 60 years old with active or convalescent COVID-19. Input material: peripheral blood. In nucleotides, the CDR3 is TGTGCCAGCAGCGGCGGGACAGGGTTGGATAATTCACCCCTCCACTTT. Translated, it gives CASSGGTGLDNSPLHF. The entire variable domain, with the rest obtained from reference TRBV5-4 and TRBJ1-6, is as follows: ETGVTQSPTHLIKTRGQQVTLRCSSQSGHNTVSWYQQALGQGPQFIFQYYREEENGRGNFPPRFSGLQFPNYSSELNVNALELDDSALYLCASSGGTGLDNSPLHFGNGTRLTVT.